The T cell receptor beta chain described here comes from a study of cytomegalovirus exposure and HLA in healthy donors. The wider study: The same platform was used for the roughly 120 validation repertoires as for the approximately 610 first-cohort repertoires, as reported in a later analysis.

Assay: immunoSEQ multiplex PCR; the TCRdb copy retains only in-frame clones and omits some. This table holds around 150,000 clones, 80% to 90% found once. The clonotype was recovered from a woman between 25 and 40 years old in good health and CMV-seronegative. Sample: PBMCs.

The CDR3 spells CASSFWTDYEQYF. The CDR3 region has the DNA TGTGCCAGCAGCTTCTGGACGGACTACGAGCAGTACTTC. This rearrangement joins TRBV11-3 to TRBJ2-7; D is uncertain. The CDR3 length is 13 residues. Trimming removed 3 bases from V and 3 bases from J, with 9 bases in between. Germline lookup yields CDR1 SGHNT and CDR2 YENEEA.